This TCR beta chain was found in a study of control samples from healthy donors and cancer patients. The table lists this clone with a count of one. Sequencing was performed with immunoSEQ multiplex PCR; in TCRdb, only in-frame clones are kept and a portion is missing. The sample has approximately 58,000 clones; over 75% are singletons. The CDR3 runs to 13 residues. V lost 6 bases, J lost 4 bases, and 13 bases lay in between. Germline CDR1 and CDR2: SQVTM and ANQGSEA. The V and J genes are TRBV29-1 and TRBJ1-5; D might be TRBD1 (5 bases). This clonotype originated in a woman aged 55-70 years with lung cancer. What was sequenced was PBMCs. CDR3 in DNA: TGCAGCGTCCAAAATGGGGGAAATCAGCCCCAGCATTTT. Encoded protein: CSVQNGGNQPQHF.